This entry concerns a single TCR beta chain. Clones were sequenced by immunoSEQ multiplex PCR, and TCRdb holds only the in-frame ones, with some missing. Of some 150,000 clones listed, approximately 89% are singletons. The sample comes from a study of blood T cell repertoires in COVID-19. Germline trimming cut 5 bases from V and 3 bases from J; bases unmatched to any gene: 9. CDR1 and CDR2 from the germline V gene are SGHNT and YENEEA. This CDR3 spans 15 amino acids. The clonotype comes from a human donor in a cohort sampled during active COVID-19. The V gene is TRBV11-3, the J gene TRBJ2-7; 8 nucleotides align to TRBD1. The sequencing input was peripheral blood. The CDR3 spells CASSALTGDGYEQYF. CDR3 sequence (DNA): TGTGCCAGCAGCGCTTTGACAGGGGATGGCTACGAGCAGTACTTC.